This entry concerns a single TCR beta chain. The antigen remains unidentified. These data originate in a study of cytomegalovirus exposure and HLA in healthy donors. Study results and caveats: Sequencing depth roughly uniform across donors was assumed in presence/absence analyses. Accounts indicate the classifier identified cytomegalovirus status with strong specificity and sensitivity.

Primers for the PCR totalled 60 Vbeta and 13 Jbeta. Sequencing used immunoSEQ multiplex PCR; TCRdb keeps in-frame clones, though not all of them. This repertoire shows approximately 150,000 clones, roughly 73% found once; its top ten account for 1.6%. Germline-derived CDR1 and CDR2 are MNHEY and SMNVEV (reference sequence). The CDR3 is made up of 16 amino acids. V lost 6 bases to trimming and J lost 1 base, with 17 bases between them. Material for sequencing was PBMCs. The TCR comes from a woman aged 18-29 years in good health and CMV-seronegative. The chain is built from TRBV27 and TRBJ2-3; no clear D gene. The CDR3, as DNA: TGTGCCAGCAGCCGACTTATAGTGGGTGGCACAGATACGCAGTATTTT. This translates into CASSRLIVGGTDTQYF.